This entry lists 5 T cell receptor beta chains sequenced from one sample in a study of blood T cell repertoires in COVID-19. TCRdb's table, derived via immunoSEQ multiplex PCR, lists solely in-frame clones and lacks some. The top ten clones hold about 1.8% of a sample with approximately 150,000 clones, 65% to 80% of them seen once. Sequencing was done on a sample of peripheral blood. The receptors derive from a woman in her fifties or sixties with acute or convalescent COVID-19.

V usage is TRBV27 and J usage is TRBJ1-6, with D possibly matching TRBD1 (6 bases). V lost 5 bases to trimming and J lost 2 bases, with 22 bases between them. CDR3 length: 19 residues. CDR1 is MNHEY, CDR2 SMNVEV, per germline (reference sequence). The CDR3 loop reads CASSQFPPGEGTYNSPLHF. The CDR3 bases are TGTGCCAGCAGTCAATTCCCACCAGGGGAGGGTACCTATAATTCACCCCTCCACTTT.

CDR3 sequence reads: CASNRGQGRNQPQHF. In DNA, the CDR3 is TGTGCCAGCAACAGGGGACAGGGGCGAAATCAGCCCCAGCATTTT. V is TRBV6-5 and J is TRBJ1-5; 10 nucleotides agree with TRBD1. CDR1 is MNHEY, CDR2 SVGAGI, per germline. With 7 bases clipped from V and 4 bases from J, the junction kept 7 bases outside the gene matches. The CDR3 has 15 amino acids.

The rearrangement joins TRBV29-1 to TRBJ1-4; TRBD1 might be the D (6 bases). CDR3 length: 13 residues. Germline V gene lookup returns CDR1 SQVTM and CDR2 ANQGSEA. The V end lost 6 bases, the J end lost 8 bases, and 16 bases lay between the germline ends. CDR3 sequence (DNA): TGCAGCGTCTCACGGGGGGCTGGGGAAAAACTGTTTTTT. Translation gives CSVSRGAGEKLFF.

This chain links TRBV2 with TRBJ2-7, with 10 bases fitting TRBD1. CDR1 is SNHLY and CDR2 is FYNNEI in the germline V gene. CDR3 length equals 14 residues. The V and J ends lost 1 base and 7 bases, in that order; junction bases with no gene match: 4. The CDR3 DNA is TGTGCCAGCAGTGAAGTGACAGGGGGCGCGGAGCAGTACTTC. Residues: CASSEVTGGAEQYF.

This sequence joins TRBV11-2 and TRBJ1-4; weak D call: TRBD1 (6 bases). CDR3 length: 15 amino acids. From germline, CDR1 is SGHAT and CDR2 FQNNGV. Trimming shortened V by 1 base and J by 5 bases, and 11 bases separated the two germline ends. The DNA for the CDR3 is TGTGCCAGCAGCTTAGCAGGGGATCTGAATGAAAAACTGTTTTTT. It codes for CASSLAGDLNEKLFF.